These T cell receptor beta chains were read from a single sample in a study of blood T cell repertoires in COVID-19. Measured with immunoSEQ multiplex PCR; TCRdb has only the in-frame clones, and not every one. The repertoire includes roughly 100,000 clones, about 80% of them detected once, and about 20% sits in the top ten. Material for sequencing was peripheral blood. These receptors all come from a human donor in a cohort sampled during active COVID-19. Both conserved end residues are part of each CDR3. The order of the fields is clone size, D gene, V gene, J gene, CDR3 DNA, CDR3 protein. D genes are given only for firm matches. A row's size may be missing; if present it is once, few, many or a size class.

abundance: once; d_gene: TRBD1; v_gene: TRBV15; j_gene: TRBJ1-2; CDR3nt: TGTGCCACCAGTCGACAGGGGGAGCGTAACTATGGCTACACCTTC; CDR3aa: CATSRQGERNYGYTF
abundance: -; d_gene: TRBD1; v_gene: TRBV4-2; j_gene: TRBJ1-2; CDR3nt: TGTGCCAGCAGCCAAGCCGAACAGGGGGCCGGCTACACCTTC; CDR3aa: CASSQAEQGAGYTF
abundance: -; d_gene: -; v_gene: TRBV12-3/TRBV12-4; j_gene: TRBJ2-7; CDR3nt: TGTGCCAGCGGACACAGAACAGGCAACGAGCAGTACTTC; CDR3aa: CASGHRTGNEQYF
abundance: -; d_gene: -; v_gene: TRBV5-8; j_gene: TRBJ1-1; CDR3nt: TGTGCCAGCAGCCTGCGGGGGATCGATACTGAAGCTTTCTTT; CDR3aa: CASSLRGIDTEAFF
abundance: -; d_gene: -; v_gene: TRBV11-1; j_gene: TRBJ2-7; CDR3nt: TGTGCCAGCAGCCCAGGTCTGGGTTCCTACGAGCAGTACTTC; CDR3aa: CASSPGLGSYEQYF
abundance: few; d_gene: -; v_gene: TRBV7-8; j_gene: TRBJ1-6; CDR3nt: TGTGCCAGCAGCGGGGGCCACCTGGGTTATAATTCACCCCTCCACTTT; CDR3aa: CASSGGHLGYNSPLHF
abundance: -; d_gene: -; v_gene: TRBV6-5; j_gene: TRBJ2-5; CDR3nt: TGTGCCACCATCAACCTAGGGGCCCTGGGGTACTTC; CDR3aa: CATINLGALGYF
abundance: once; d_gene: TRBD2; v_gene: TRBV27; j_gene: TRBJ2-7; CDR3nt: TGTGCCAGCAGTTTATCGATTTCGCCGGGACTAGCGGGGGACGAGCAGTACTTC; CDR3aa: CASSLSISPGLAGDEQYF
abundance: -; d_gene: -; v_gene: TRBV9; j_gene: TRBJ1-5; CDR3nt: TGTGCCAGTGGAAGGCAGGGGAATTCTAATCAGCCCCAGCATTTT; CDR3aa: CASGRQGNSNQPQHF
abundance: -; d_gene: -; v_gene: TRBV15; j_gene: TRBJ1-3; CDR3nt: TGTGCCACCAGCAGAAAAGGAGAGGGGACACCAGTATATTTT; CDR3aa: CATSRKGEGTPVYF
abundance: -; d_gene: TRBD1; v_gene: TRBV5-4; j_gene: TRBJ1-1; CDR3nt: TGTGCCAGCAGCGCCCAACAGGGGGCCGCTGAAGCTTTCTTT; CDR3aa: CASSAQQGAAEAFF
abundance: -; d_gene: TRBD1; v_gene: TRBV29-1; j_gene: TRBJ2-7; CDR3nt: TGCAGCGTTGAAGATCGAGGGACAGAAAACTCCTACGAGCAGTACTTC; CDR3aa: CSVEDRGTENSYEQYF
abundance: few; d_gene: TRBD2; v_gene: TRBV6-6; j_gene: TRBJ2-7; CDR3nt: TGTGCCAGCAGTTACGGCACGGGAGGCCCCTACGAGCAGTACTTC; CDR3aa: CASSYGTGGPYEQYF
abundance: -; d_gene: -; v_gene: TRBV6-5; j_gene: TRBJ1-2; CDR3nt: TGTGCCAGCACCCCCGGGTTGAGCTATGGCTACACCTTC; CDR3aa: CASTPGLSYGYTF
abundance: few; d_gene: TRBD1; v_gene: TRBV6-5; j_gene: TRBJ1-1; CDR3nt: TGTGCCAGCACGCCGGGACAGCTGAACACTGAAGCTTTCTTT; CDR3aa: CASTPGQLNTEAFF
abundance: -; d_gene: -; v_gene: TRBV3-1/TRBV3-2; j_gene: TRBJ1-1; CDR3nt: TGTGCCAGCAGCCAAGTCGGGTCCTCCACCGGAGCTTTCTTT; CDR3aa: CASSQVGSSTGAFF
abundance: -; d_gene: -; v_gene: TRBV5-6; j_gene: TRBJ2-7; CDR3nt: TGTGCCAGCAGCTCACAGGGCCTCGAGCAGTACTTC; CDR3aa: CASSSQGLEQYF
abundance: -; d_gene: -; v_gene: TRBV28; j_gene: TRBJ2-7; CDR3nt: TGTGCCAGTCAGGGGCGGTCCTACGAGCAGTACTTC; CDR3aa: CASQGRSYEQYF
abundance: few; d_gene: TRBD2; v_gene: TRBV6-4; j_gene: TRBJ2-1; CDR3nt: TGTGCCACCATTGGACTAGCGGAATTCAATGAGCAGTTCTTC; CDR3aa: CATIGLAEFNEQFF
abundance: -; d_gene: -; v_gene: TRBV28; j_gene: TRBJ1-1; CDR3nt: TGTGCCAGCAGTTTGTCGGGTGGAGCTGAAGCTTTCTTT; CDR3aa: CASSLSGGAEAFF
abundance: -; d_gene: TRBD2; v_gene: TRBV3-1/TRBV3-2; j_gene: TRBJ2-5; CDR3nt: TGTGCCAGCAGCCAAGTCTTAGCGGGAGGGCCTGGAGAGACCCAGTACTTC; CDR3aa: CASSQVLAGGPGETQYF
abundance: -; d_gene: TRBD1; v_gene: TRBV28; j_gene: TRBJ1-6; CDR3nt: TGTGCCAGCAGTGCGTCCCGGGACAGGGTTTCAAGGTCACCCCTCCACTTT; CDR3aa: CASSASRDRVSRSPLHF
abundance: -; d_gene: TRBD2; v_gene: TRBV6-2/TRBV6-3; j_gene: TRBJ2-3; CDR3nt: TGTGCCAGCAGTCCCCATGGACTAGAAACAGATACGCAGTATTTT; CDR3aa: CASSPHGLETDTQYF
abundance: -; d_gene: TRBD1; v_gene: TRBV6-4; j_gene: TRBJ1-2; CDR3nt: TGTGCCAGCAGTGACCGGGGACAGGGGGACTATGGCTACACCTTC; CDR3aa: CASSDRGQGDYGYTF
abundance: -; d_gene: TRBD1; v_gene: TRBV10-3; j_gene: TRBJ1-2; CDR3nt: TGTGCCATCAGTGACTCCGGGACAGGGGGAGAGCATGGCTACACCTTC; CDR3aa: CAISDSGTGGEHGYTF
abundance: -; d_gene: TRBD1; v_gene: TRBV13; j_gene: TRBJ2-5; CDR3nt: TGTGCCAGCAGCTCTACCCGGGACAGGCGAGGGGACCAGTACTTC; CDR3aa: CASSSTRDRRGDQYF
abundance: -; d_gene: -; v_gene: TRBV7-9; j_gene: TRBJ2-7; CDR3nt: TGTGCCAGCAGCTTACGGGCAGGGACATCGGACGAGCAGTACTTC; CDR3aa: CASSLRAGTSDEQYF
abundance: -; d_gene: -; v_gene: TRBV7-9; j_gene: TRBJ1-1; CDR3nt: TGTGCCAGCAGCTTAGAACTTGGAGGGACTGAAGCTTTCTTT; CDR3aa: CASSLELGGTEAFF